These 10 T cell receptor beta chains originate from one sample sequenced in a study of blood T cell repertoires in COVID-19. Using immunoSEQ multiplex PCR, the repertoire was profiled, and TCRdb retains in-frame clones only, with some absent. The data hold roughly 250,000 clones, with around 90% observed a single time. The sample taken for sequencing was PBMCs or T cells enriched from blood (not recorded which). Source of these receptors: a human donor in a cohort exposed to, infected with or recovered from COVID-19 (not recorded which). The donor label of this sample is uncertain.

This chain links TRBV2 with TRBJ1-1; 9 nucleotides agree with TRBD1. Germline CDR1 and CDR2: SNHLY and FYNNEI. This CDR3 has 13 residues. The CDR3 loop reads CAHRGPLNTEAFF. The DNA for the CDR3 is TGTGCTCACAGGGGGCCGCTTAACACTGAAGCTTTCTTT.

The chain joins TRBV19 to TRBJ2-3; D gene unclear. The CDR3 is 15 residues long. The V end was cut by 6 bases, the J end by 0 bases, with 13 bases between. Germline values: CDR1 LNHDA, CDR2 SQIVND (reference sequence). CDR3 nucleotide sequence: TGTGCCAGTAGCCCACTAATCGTGAGCACAGATACGCAGTATTTT. Translated, it gives CASSPLIVSTDTQYF.

CDR3 sequence (DNA): TGTGCCAGCAGCTTCCCCGGGACTGGGGCCAACGTCCTGACTTTC. Its translation is CASSFPGTGANVLTF. The chain recombines TRBV5-8 with TRBJ2-6; D possibly corresponds to TRBD2 (5 bases). Per the germline V gene, CDR1 is SGHTS and CDR2 is YDEGEE. The CDR3 covers 15 residues. V dropped 2 bases and J dropped 2 bases, with 8 bases sitting between them.

This sequence joins TRBV30 and TRBJ2-5; D might be TRBD1 (6 bases). Germline V gives CDR1 GTSNPN, CDR2 SVGIG (reference sequence). The length of the CDR3 is 15 residues. The V gene lost 0 bases and the J gene lost 1 base, with 12 bases spanning the gap. The CDR3 coding sequence is TGTGCCTGGAGTGTATCAACAGGGCCCCAAGAGACCCAGTACTTC. This codes for CAWSVSTGPQETQYF.

The genes are TRBV24-1 and TRBJ1-1, with D unresolved. The CDR3 is 12 residues long. The germline gives CDR1 KGHDR, CDR2 SFDVKD. The germline V and J ends were trimmed by 5 bases and 6 bases, with 9 bases remaining between them. The chain's CDR3 is CATSAGSAEAFF. As DNA, the CDR3 is TGTGCCACCAGTGCAGGTTCCGCTGAAGCTTTCTTT.

The chain combines TRBV19 with TRBJ1-5; D is perhaps TRBD1 (6 bases). The CDR3 covers 14 residues. Germline V gives CDR1 LNHDA, CDR2 SQIVND (reference sequence). Trimming took off 7 bases at V and 0 bases at J, with 10 bases between the two ends. In DNA form, the CDR3 reads TGTGCCAGTAATCGACAGGCTAGCAATCAGCCCCAGCATTTT. Amino acid sequence: CASNRQASNQPQHF.

The chain employs TRBV27 and TRBJ2-7; 14 positions match TRBD2. Germline V CDR1 and CDR2: MNHEY, SMNVEV (reference sequence). This CDR3 region has 16 residues. J lost 5 bases, V lost 5 bases, and 8 bases had no gene match. The CDR3: CASSETEGLAGDEQYF. The DNA of the CDR3 is TGTGCCAGCAGTGAGACGGAGGGACTAGCGGGGGACGAGCAGTACTTC.

The chain is built from TRBV15 and TRBJ1-1; a weak D match, TRBD1 (5 bases). Deletions cut 0 bases from V and 6 bases from J, with 11 bases between. Germline CDR1 reads LNHNV; CDR2 reads YYDKDF (reference sequence). The CDR3 is 14 amino acids. The CDR3 here is CATSRDRARSEAFF. In DNA form, the CDR3 reads TGTGCCACCAGCAGAGACAGGGCTCGGTCTGAAGCTTTCTTT.

This chain joins TRBV11-1 and TRBJ2-7; perhaps TRBD1 as D (6 bases). From germline, CDR1 is SGHAT and CDR2 FQDESV (reference sequence). The CDR3 runs to 15 residues. Trimming took 4 bases from V and 7 from J, leaving 20 bases between them. Written as DNA, the CDR3 is TGTGCCAGCAGCTCAATCCAGGGGTACGGAAGGGAGCAGTACTTC. Protein product: CASSSIQGYGREQYF.

The chain carries TRBV29-1 and TRBJ1-2; D may be TRBD1 (6 bases). V was cut by 4 bases and J by 3 bases, with 12 bases left in between. The CDR3 spans 13 residues. Germline CDR1 reads SQVTM; CDR2 reads ANQGSEA. CDR3 sequence: CSVGVRGDYGYTF. The CDR3 DNA reads as TGCAGCGTTGGAGTCAGGGGCGACTATGGCTACACCTTC.